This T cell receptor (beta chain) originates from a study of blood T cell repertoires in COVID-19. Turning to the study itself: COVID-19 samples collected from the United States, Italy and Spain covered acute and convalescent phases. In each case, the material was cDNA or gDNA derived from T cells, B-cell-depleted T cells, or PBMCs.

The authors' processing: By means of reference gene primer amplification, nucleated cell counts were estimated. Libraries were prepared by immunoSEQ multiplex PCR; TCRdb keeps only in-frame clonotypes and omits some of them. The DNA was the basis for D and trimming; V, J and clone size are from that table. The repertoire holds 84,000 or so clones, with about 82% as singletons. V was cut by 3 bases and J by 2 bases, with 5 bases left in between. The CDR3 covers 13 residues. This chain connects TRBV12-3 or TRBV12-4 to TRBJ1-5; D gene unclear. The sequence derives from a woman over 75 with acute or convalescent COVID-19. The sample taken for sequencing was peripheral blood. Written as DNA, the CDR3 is TGTGCCAGCAGTTTTACAGGCAATCAGCCCCAGCATTTT. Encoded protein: CASSFTGNQPQHF.